This entry concerns a single T cell receptor (beta chain). The record originates from a study of blood T cell repertoires in COVID-19. Germline V gene sequence: CDR1 KGHDR, CDR2 SFDVKD. The CDR3 has 15 residues. Trimming took 9 bases from V and 4 from J, leaving 18 bases between them. As processed by the authors: Amplifying reference gene primers gave estimates of nucleated cell counts. Generated by immunoSEQ multiplex PCR, the TCRdb table keeps only in-frame clones and is missing some. That table furnishes V, J and clone size, whereas the DNA furnished D and trimming. The data show under 150,000 clones, with roughly 72% seen just once and approximately 10% held by the top ten.

The source material was peripheral blood. This TCR was sampled from a human donor in a cohort sampled during active COVID-19. The rearrangement uses TRBV24-1 and TRBJ2-1, with D possibly being TRBD1 (7 bases). CDR3 in amino acids: CATEEGKGAYNEQFF. CDR3 nucleotide sequence: TGTGCCACCGAGGAGGGCAAGGGGGCTTACAATGAGCAGTTCTTC.